A single sample is the source of the 2 T cell receptor beta chains below, sequenced in a study of graft-versus-host responses after intestinal transplantation (dated by TCRdb to 2020 to 2023). Library prep was done by the immunoSEQ multiplex PCR assay. The immuneACCESS repertoire file appears here via TCRdb, limited to in-frame rearrangements. These files lack a portion of the clones; in checked studies, under half of the deficit traces to unresolved V genes, and the cause of the others is not known. The sample profile shows about 110,000 clones; more than 85% of them were found once. The ten largest clones take up more than 0.9% of the sample. What this sample's time point label stands for: cells obtained before transplantation from donor or recipient. For these TCRs, the target antigens are not known. This material consisted of unstimulated CD8+ T cells sorted from spleen or lymph node cells, taken before transplant. Source of these receptors: a human donor who was the organ donor for an intestinal transplant.

J is TRBJ1-5 and V is TRBV21-1. TRBV21-1 is recorded as a pseudogene. The CDR3 is 16 amino acids. CDR3 protein: CASSRRGVDSNQPQHF. As DNA, the CDR3 is TGTGCCAGCAGCAGGAGGGGAGTAGATAGCAATCAGCCCCAGCATTTT.

V gene TRBV10-2 combines with J gene TRBJ2-1; unclear D gene. The CDR3 is 13 amino acids. Looked up from germline, CDR1 is WSHSY and CDR2 is SAAADI. V was shortened by 5 bases and J by 10 bases, with 15 bases between the two germline ends. In nucleotides, the CDR3 is TGCGCCAGCAGTTGGAAATTCGCCGGGGAGCAGTTCTTC. Its protein is CASSWKFAGEQFF.